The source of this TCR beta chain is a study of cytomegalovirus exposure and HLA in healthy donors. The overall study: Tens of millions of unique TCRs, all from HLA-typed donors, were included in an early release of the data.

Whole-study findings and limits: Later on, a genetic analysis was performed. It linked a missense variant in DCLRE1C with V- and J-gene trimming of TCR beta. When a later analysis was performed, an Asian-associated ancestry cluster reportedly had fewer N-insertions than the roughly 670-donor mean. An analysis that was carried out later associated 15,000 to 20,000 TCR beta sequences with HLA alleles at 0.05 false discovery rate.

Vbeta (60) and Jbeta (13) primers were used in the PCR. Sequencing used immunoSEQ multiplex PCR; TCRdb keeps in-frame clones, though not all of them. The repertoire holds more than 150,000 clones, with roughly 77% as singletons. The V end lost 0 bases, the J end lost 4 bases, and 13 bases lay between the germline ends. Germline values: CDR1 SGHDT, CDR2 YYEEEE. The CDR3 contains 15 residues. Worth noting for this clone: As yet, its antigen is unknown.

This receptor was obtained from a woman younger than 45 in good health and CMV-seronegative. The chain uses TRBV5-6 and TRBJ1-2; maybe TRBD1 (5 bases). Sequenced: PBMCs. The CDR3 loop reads CASSLGGQQAYGYTF. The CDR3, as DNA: TGTGCCAGCAGCTTGGGAGGTCAACAGGCCTATGGCTACACCTTC.